Sequencing of this T cell receptor beta chain was carried out in a study of shared clonotypes between healthy human individuals. Measured with immunoSEQ multiplex PCR; TCRdb has only the in-frame clones, and not every one. The sample holds approximately 500,000 clones, around 85% seen once. Germline loops: CDR1 LNHDA, CDR2 SQIVND (reference sequence). The CDR3 length is 15 residues. After removal of 2 bases from V and 2 bases from J, the junction contained 3 bases not matched to a gene. This chain joins TRBV19 and TRBJ2-3; 8 bases are a match to TRBD2. The receptor was derived from a woman between 35 and 50 years old in good health. Some clones in this sample may be carry-over from other donors' samples. Sequenced: PBMCs. The CDR3 region has the DNA TGTGCCAGTAGTATAATAGCGGGGCCCACAGATACGCAGTATTTT. Translated: CASSIIAGPTDTQYF. The full variable domain, completed using reference TRBV19 and TRBJ2-3, is DGGITQSPKYLFRKEGQNVTLSCEQNLNHDAMYWYRQDPGQGLRLIYYSQIVNDFQKGDIAEGYSVSREKKESFPLTVTSAQKNPTAFYLCASSIIAGPTDTQYFGPGTRLTVL.